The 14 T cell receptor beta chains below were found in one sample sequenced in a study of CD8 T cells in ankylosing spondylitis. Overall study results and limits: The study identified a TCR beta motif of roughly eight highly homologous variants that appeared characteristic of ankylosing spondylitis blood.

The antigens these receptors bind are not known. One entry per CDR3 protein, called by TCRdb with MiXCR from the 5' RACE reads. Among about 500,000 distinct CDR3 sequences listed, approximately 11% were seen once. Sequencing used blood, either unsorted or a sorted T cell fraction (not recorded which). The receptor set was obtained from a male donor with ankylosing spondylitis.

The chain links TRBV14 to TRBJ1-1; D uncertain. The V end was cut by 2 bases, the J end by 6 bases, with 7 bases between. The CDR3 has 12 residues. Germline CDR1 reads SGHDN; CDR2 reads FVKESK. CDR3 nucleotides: TGTGCCAGCAGCCAAAGTCGGGCTGAAGCTTTCTTT. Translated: CASSQSRAEAFF.

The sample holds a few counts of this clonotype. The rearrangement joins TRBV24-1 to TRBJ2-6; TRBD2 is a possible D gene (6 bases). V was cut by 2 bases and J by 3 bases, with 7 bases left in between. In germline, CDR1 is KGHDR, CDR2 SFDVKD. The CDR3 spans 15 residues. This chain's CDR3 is CATSDSGVGANVLTF. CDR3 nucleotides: TGTGCCACCAGTGATTCGGGGGTTGGGGCCAACGTCCTGACTTTC.

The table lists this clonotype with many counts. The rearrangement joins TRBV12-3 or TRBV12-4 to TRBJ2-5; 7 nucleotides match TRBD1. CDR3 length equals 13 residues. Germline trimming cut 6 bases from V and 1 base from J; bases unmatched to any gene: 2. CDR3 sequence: CASSRDSQETQYF. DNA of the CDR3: TGTGCCAGCAGCCGGGACAGCCAAGAGACCCAGTACTTC.

The CDR3 sequence: CSALVPTFGQYF. The CDR3 DNA is TGCAGTGCCCTCGTGCCGACCTTCGGGCAGTACTTC. This chain connects TRBV20-1 to TRBJ2-7; D is unresolved. V lost 6 bases and J lost 9, with 18 bases in between. The germline V gene has CDR1 DFQATT and CDR2 SNEGSKA (reference sequence). The CDR3 is 12 residues long.

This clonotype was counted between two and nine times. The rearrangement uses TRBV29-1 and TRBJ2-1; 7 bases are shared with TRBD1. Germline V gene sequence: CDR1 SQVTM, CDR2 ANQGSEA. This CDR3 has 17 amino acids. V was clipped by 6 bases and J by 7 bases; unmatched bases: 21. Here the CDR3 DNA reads TGCAGCGTAGCCGGGACAGAGATCCCTTATACTGAAAATGAGCAGTTCTTC. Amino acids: CSVAGTEIPYTENEQFF.

The CDR3 DNA sequence: TGTGCCAGCAGCCCAAGGACAGGGGATGTGCCCGGGGAGCTGTTTTTT. Translated, it gives CASSPRTGDVPGELFF. This chain links TRBV7-2 with TRBJ2-2; 9 bases map to TRBD1. The CDR3 loop spans 16 amino acids. From germline, CDR1 is SGHTA and CDR2 FQGNSA. J was trimmed by 6 bases and V by 5 bases; bases with no gene match: 10. The whole variable domain, filled in from reference TRBV7-2 and TRBJ2-2, reads GAGVSQSPSNKVTEKGKDVELRCDPISGHTALYWYRQSLGQGLEFLIYFQGNSAPDKSGLPSDRFSAERTGGSVSTLTIQRTQQEDSAVYLCASSPRTGDVPGELFFGEGSRLTVL.

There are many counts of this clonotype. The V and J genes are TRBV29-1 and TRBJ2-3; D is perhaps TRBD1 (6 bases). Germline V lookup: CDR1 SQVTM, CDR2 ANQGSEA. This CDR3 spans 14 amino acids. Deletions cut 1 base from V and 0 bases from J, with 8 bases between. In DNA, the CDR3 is TGCAGCGTTGAAGGGACAGCTAGCACAGATACGCAGTATTTT. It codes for CSVEGTASTDTQYF.

The CDR3 is CAWRIAGIQETQYF. For the CDR3, the DNA is TGTGCCTGGAGGATAGCGGGAATTCAAGAGACCCAGTACTTC. The gene calls are TRBV30 and TRBJ2-5; 8 bases align to TRBD2. V lost 3 bases, J lost 2 bases, and 5 bases stayed unmatched. Germline V gives CDR1 GTSNPN, CDR2 SVGIG (reference sequence). The CDR3 is made up of 14 amino acids.

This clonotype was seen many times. The CDR3, as DNA: TGTGCCAGCTGCCCTTGGTCAGCGGGAGCCGGGGAGCTGTTTTTT. This encodes CASCPWSAGAGELFF. The chain combines TRBV7-9 with TRBJ2-2; 8 nucleotides agree with TRBD2. After removal of 8 bases from V and 6 bases from J, the junction contained 11 bases not matched to a gene. Germline V CDR1 and CDR2: SEHNR, FQNEAQ (reference sequence). CDR3 length equals 15 residues.

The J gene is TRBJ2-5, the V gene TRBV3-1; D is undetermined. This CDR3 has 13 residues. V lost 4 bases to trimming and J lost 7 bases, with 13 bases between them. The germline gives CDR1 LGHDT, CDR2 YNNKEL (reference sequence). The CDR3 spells CASSPPTVGTQYF. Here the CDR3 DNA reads TGTGCCAGCAGCCCCCCGACGGTCGGGACCCAGTACTTC.

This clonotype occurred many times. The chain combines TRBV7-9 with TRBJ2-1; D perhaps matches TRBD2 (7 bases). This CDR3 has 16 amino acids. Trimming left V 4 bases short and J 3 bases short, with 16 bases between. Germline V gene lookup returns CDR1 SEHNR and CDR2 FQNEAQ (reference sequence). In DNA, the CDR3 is TGTGCCAGCAGCTCACCCGGAGGGGGGGGCTACAATGAGCAGTTCTTC. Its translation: CASSSPGGGGYNEQFF.

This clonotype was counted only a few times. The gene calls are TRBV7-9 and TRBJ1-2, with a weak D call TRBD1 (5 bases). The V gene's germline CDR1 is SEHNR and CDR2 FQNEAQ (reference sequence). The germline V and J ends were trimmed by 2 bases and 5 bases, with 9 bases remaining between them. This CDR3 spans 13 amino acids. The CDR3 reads CASSLWTSYGYTF. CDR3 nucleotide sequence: TGTGCCAGCAGCTTATGGACAAGTTATGGCTACACCTTC.

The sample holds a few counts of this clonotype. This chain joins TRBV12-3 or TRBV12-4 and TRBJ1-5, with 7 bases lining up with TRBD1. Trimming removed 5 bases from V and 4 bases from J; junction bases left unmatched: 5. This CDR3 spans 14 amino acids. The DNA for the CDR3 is TGTGCCAGCAGTCAAGACAGGGTGAATCAGCCCCAGCATTTT. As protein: CASSQDRVNQPQHF.

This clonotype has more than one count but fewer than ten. The CDR3 here is CSARRGDTGELFF. The CDR3 nucleotides are TGCAGTGCTAGACGAGGGGATACCGGGGAGCTGTTTTTT. The chain links TRBV20-1 to TRBJ2-2, with D possibly called TRBD1 or TRBD2 (5 bases each). The V gene lost 2 bases and the J gene lost 5 bases, with 9 bases spanning the gap. The CDR3 contains 13 residues. CDR1 DFQATT and CDR2 SNEGSKA come from the germline V gene (reference sequence).